The sequence of this T cell receptor beta chain was determined in a study of blood T cells in healthy people across ages. A second PCR, run for roughly 7 to 12 cycles, used a sample-barcoded 5' primer plus a J-beta primer mix. TCRdb reanalysed the 5' RACE reads using MiXCR and keeps one entry per CDR3 protein. The top ten clones hold roughly 25% of a sample with fewer than 700,000 distinct CDR3 sequences, around 50% of them seen once. Germline assignment: CDR1 DFQATT and CDR2 SNEGSKA (reference sequence). The CDR3 spans 15 residues. V was cut by 7 bases and J by 4 bases, with 22 bases left in between.

The clonotype originates from a man older than 75 in good health. The rearrangement uses TRBV20-1 and TRBJ2-5; a possible D gene is TRBD2 (6 bases). The sequencing input was blood. CDR3: CSGLERMTGVETQYF. DNA for the CDR3: TGCAGTGGCCTAGAAAGGATGACGGGGGTAGAGACCCAGTACTTC.